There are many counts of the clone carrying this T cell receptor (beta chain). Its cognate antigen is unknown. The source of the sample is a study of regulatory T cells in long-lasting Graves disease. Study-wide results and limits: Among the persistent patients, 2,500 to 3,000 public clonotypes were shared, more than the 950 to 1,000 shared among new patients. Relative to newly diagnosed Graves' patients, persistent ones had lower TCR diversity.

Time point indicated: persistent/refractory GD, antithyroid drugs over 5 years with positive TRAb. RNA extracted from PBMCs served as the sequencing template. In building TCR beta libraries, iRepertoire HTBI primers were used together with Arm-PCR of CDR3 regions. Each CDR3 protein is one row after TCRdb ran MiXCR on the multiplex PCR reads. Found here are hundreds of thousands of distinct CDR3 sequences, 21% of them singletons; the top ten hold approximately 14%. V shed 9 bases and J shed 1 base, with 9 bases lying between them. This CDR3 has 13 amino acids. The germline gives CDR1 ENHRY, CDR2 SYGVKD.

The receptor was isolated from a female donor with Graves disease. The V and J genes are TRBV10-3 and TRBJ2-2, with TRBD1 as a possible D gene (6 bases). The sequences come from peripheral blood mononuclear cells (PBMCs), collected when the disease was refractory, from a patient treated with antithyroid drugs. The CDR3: CAIMGQNTGELFF. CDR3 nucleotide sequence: TGTGCCATAATGGGACAGAACACCGGGGAGCTGTTTTTT.